Below are 28 T cell receptor beta chains sequenced from a single sample in a study of CD8+ T cells in alopecia areata. RNA extraction was followed by reverse transcription into cDNA, which acted as the sequencing template. Method: immunoSEQ multiplex PCR; TCRdb's copy keeps in-frame clones and lacks some. This sample has around 35,000 clones, with 55% found just once. The material sequenced was NKG2D-high CD8+ T cells sorted from blood. The source is a human donor with alopecia areata.

This clone was seen only a few times. J is TRBJ1-1 and V is TRBV9, with no clear D. Between the trimmed V and J ends, which lost 3 bases and 0 bases, there was a span of 12 bases. This CDR3 comprises 15 residues. Looked up from germline, CDR1 is SGDLS and CDR2 is YYNGEE. As DNA, the CDR3 is TGTGCCAGCAGCGCCAGTGATTACATGAACACTGAAGCTTTCTTT. Its protein is CASSASDYMNTEAFF.

This clone occurred a few times. Possible read error: a much larger clone is one base away. The gene calls are TRBV4-3 and TRBJ2-7; 8 bases are a match to TRBD2. Germline CDR1 reads LGHNA; CDR2 reads YSLEER. V trimming: 1 base; J trimming: 0 bases; junction bases outside the gene matches: 14. The CDR3 length is 19 residues. The CDR3 reads CASSQGGCDGGGPSYEQYF. Written as DNA, the CDR3 is TGCGCCAGCAGCCAAGGGGGGTGCGACGGGGGGGGGCCCTCCTACGAGCAGTACTTC.

The CDR3 DNA sequence: TGTGCCAGTCAAAGGACGGGGAACTATGGCTACACCTTC. This translates into CASQRTGNYGYTF. The chain carries TRBV19 and TRBJ1-2; no reliable D call. CDR1 and CDR2 (germline): LNHDA, SQIVND (reference sequence). This CDR3 spans 13 amino acids. V was pared by 8 bases and J by 2 bases, with 12 bases between. The full variable domain, rest sourced from reference TRBV19 and TRBJ1-2, is DGGITQSPKYLFRKEGQNVTLSCEQNLNHDAMYWYRQDPGQGLRLIYYSQIVNDFQKGDIAEGYSVSREKKESFPLTVTSAQKNPTAFYLCASQRTGNYGYTFGSGTRLTVV.

The sample holds many counts of this clone. The chain is built from TRBV27 and TRBJ2-7; 12 positions agree with TRBD2. The CDR3 is 16 residues long. Germline CDR1 reads MNHEY; CDR2 reads SMNVEV (reference sequence). With V trimmed by 3 bases and J by 4 bases, 7 bases remained unmatched. CDR3 nucleotide sequence: TGTGCCAGCAGTTTCCTAGCGGGAGGGCCCAGGTACGAGCAGTACTTC. It specifies CASSFLAGGPRYEQYF.

This clone was counted between two and nine times. The V gene is TRBV29-1, the J gene TRBJ2-3; 7 nucleotides agree with TRBD2. V trimming: 2 bases; J trimming: 4 bases; junction bases outside the gene matches: 6. The CDR3 is 14 amino acids. Germline V gives CDR1 SQVTM, CDR2 ANQGSEA. The CDR3 DNA follows: TGCAGCGTTGAACGACGGGAGGCCGCAGATACGCAGTATTTT. This gives the protein CSVERREAADTQYF.

J is TRBJ2-7 and V is TRBV14; no definite D call. CDR1 SGHDN and CDR2 FVKESK come from the germline V gene. V was trimmed by 2 bases and J by 0 bases, leaving 5 bases between them. The CDR3 has 13 amino acids. This chain's CDR3 is CASSQPSSYEQYF. The CDR3 nucleotides read TGTGCCAGCAGCCAACCCAGCTCCTACGAGCAGTACTTC.

The genes are TRBV29-1 and TRBJ1-2, with TRBD1 as a possible D gene (5 bases). CDR1 and CDR2 (germline): SQVTM, ANQGSEA. CDR3 size: 14 residues. Trimming removed 6 bases at V and 2 bases at J, with 16 bases between. As DNA, the CDR3 is TGCAGCGTCCCAGACAGTCGGAACAACTATGGCTACACCTTC. Its translation is CSVPDSRNNYGYTF.

The rearrangement joins TRBV5-1 to TRBJ2-7, with a tentative D call TRBD1 (6 bases). The germline gives CDR1 SGHRS, CDR2 YFSETQ. CDR3 size: 16 residues. V was shortened by 3 bases and J by 7 bases, with 23 bases between the two germline ends. The CDR3 sequence: CASSSSQGTRSWEQYF. CDR3 bases: TGCGCCAGCAGCTCTAGCCAGGGGACGCGGTCGTGGGAGCAGTACTTC.

This clone was observed a single time. This chain joins TRBV25-1 and TRBJ2-2, with 8 bases identical to TRBD1. CDR1 MGHDK and CDR2 SYGVNS come from the germline V gene. The J segment lost 4 bases and the V segment lost 3 bases, leaving 4 bases of the junction unmatched. CDR3 length: 15 amino acids. Here the CDR3 DNA reads TGTGCCAGCAGTGACCTGACAGGGGTCACCGGGGAGCTGTTTTTT. It codes for CASSDLTGVTGELFF.

This clone has only a few counts. This chain links TRBV29-1 with TRBJ1-2; D call uncertain. This CDR3 is 13 amino acids long. Germline-derived CDR1 and CDR2 are SQVTM and ANQGSEA. The V end was cut by 3 bases, the J end by 0 bases, with 8 bases between. CDR3 region: CSVDQASNYGYTF. The CDR3 DNA sequence: TGCAGCGTTGATCAGGCCTCTAACTATGGCTACACCTTC. Based on the CDR3 plus reference TRBV29-1 and TRBJ1-2, the full variable domain is SAVISQKPSRDICQRGTSLTIQCQVDSQVTMMFWYRQQPGQSLTLIATANQGSEATYESGFVIDKFPISRPNLTFSTLTVSNMSPEDSSIYLCSVDQASNYGYTFGSGTRLTVV.

This clone was counted a few times. The J gene is TRBJ2-5, the V gene TRBV6-4; possible D gene TRBD2, 5 bases. The V and J ends lost 0 bases and 5 bases respectively, with 10 bases between them. The CDR3 length is 14 residues. Germline V gene lookup returns CDR1 MRHNA and CDR2 SNTAGT. CDR3 sequence: CASSDSGGRETQYF. The CDR3 bases are TGTGCCAGCAGTGACTCAGGAGGTCGGGAGACCCAGTACTTC.

The CDR3 loop is CASSREGNPYNEQFF. CDR3 DNA sequence: TGTGCCAGCAGCCGAGAGGGGAATCCCTACAATGAGCAGTTCTTC. The chain is built from TRBV7-9 and TRBJ2-1; D is tentatively TRBD1 or TRBD2 (5 bases each). Germline CDR1 SEHNR, CDR2 FQNEAQ (reference sequence). Trimming took off 5 bases at V and 2 bases at J, with 13 bases between the two ends. The length of the CDR3 is 15 residues.

This chain joins TRBV27 and TRBJ2-7, with D tentatively TRBD1 or TRBD2 (5 bases each). V gave up 5 bases and J gave up 1 base, with 21 bases separating them. CDR1 MNHEY and CDR2 SMNVEV come from the germline V gene (reference sequence). This CDR3 is built from 17 residues. The CDR3 spells CASSAPGPILGSYEQYF. DNA of the CDR3: TGTGCCAGCAGTGCCCCGGGGCCGATATTGGGTTCCTACGAGCAGTACTTC.

The V and J genes are TRBV10-3 and TRBJ1-1, with D possibly matching TRBD1 (6 bases). Germline assignment: CDR1 ENHRY and CDR2 SYGVKD. The V end was cut by 2 bases, the J end by 3 bases, with 7 bases between. The CDR3 is 13 amino acids. CDR3 in amino acids: CAISEGGHTEAFF. In nucleotides, the CDR3 is TGTGCCATCAGTGAGGGGGGGCACACTGAAGCTTTCTTT.

V and J are TRBV29-1 and TRBJ1-2; D ambiguous. Trimming left V 0 bases short and J 3 bases short, with 17 bases between. The germline V gene encodes CDR1 SQVTM and CDR2 ANQGSEA. The CDR3 has 16 residues. The CDR3, as DNA: TGCAGCGTTGAAGATCAGGAGGGTCCTAGATACTATGGCTACACCTTC. Amino acids: CSVEDQEGPRYYGYTF.

The V gene is TRBV28, the J gene TRBJ2-6; no clear D gene. Trimming removed 4 bases from V and 0 bases from J, with 13 bases in between. The CDR3 has 17 residues. Germline-derived CDR1 and CDR2 are MDHEN and SYDVKM. DNA for the CDR3: TGTGCCAGCAGTTCAGCTTTAGGGTACTCTGGGGCCAACGTCCTGACTTTC. The encoded protein is CASSSALGYSGANVLTF.

J is TRBJ2-7 and V is TRBV4-1; tentative D call: TRBD2 (6 bases). CDR1 and CDR2 (germline): MGHRA, YSYEKL. Trimming took 1 base from V and 5 from J, leaving 15 bases between them. The CDR3 spans 15 residues. The DNA for the CDR3 is TGCGCCAGCAGCCAAGTGGCCGGGAGTTCTGACGAGCAGTACTTC. This encodes CASSQVAGSSDEQYF.

This clone was observed a handful of times. The junction differs from germline at one of its ends, possibly a read error. This chain joins TRBV18 and TRBJ2-5, with 7 bases fitting TRBD1. The CDR3 has 15 amino acids. Germline CDR1 KGHSH, CDR2 LQKENI. In nucleotides, the CDR3 is TGTGCCAGCTCCCCACGGGCAGGGGGACAAGAGACCCAGTACTTC. Its translation: CASSPRAGGQETQYF.

This clone was recorded a few times. V is TRBV29-1 and J is TRBJ1-2; D unresolved. V was trimmed by 6 bases and J by 3 bases, leaving 2 bases between them. The CDR3 consists of 9 residues. CDR1 and CDR2 from the germline V gene are SQVTM and ANQGSEA. CDR3: CSVDYGYTF. Written as DNA, the CDR3 is TGCAGCGTCGACTATGGCTACACCTTC.

J is TRBJ2-7 and V is TRBV13; D is ambiguous. CDR1 and CDR2 (germline): PRHDT, FYEKMQ (reference sequence). CDR3 length: 14 residues. V was shortened by 7 bases and J by 5 bases, with 18 bases between the two germline ends. The CDR3 loop is CASTLTARNNEQYF. In DNA form, the CDR3 reads TGTGCCAGCACCCTGACTGCGCGGAATAACGAGCAGTACTTC.

A few counts support this clone. This chain links TRBV5-5 with TRBJ2-5; 10 nucleotides line up with TRBD2. The J call is in doubt because the DNA end fits TRBJ2-7 better. This CDR3 is built from 15 residues. In germline, CDR1 is SGHKS, CDR2 YYEKEE (reference sequence). The CDR3 DNA reads as TGTGCCAGCAGCTTGGCCCTAGCGGGGGCCTACGAGCAGTACTTC. Protein sequence: CASSLALAGAYEQYF.

This clone was detected only a few times. The chain employs TRBV12-5 and TRBJ2-3; D call uncertain. With 3 bases removed from V and 9 bases from J, the gap between germline ends came to 16 bases. This CDR3 has 14 residues. Germline loops: CDR1 LGHNT, CDR2 FRNRAP. The CDR3 nucleotides read TGTGCTAGTGGTTTTAGTTACGGAACGCCCACGCAGTATTTT. Its translation is CASGFSYGTPTQYF.

The J gene is TRBJ2-6, the V gene TRBV5-4; 10 nucleotides align to TRBD1. Germline lookup yields CDR1 SGHNT and CDR2 YYREEE (reference sequence). The CDR3 contains 18 residues. The V gene end was trimmed by 4 bases and the J gene end by 4 bases; junction bases not matched to a gene: 11. The DNA for the CDR3 is TGTGCCAGCAGCCCTGGACAGGGGGTTCTTAGAGGGGCCAACGTCCTGACTTTC. Translation gives CASSPGQGVLRGANVLTF.

The chain recombines TRBV7-2 with TRBJ2-3; possible D gene TRBD2, 6 bases. The V end lost 1 base, the J end lost 2 bases, and 19 bases lay between the germline ends. The CDR3 totals 18 residues. Germline values: CDR1 SGHTA, CDR2 FQGNSA. For the CDR3, the DNA is TGTGCCAGCAGCTTAGGCGTAAGGGCCGGAGGGCTCACAGATACGCAGTATTTT. It codes for CASSLGVRAGGLTDTQYF.

This sequence joins TRBV4-1 and TRBJ2-7; 11 positions agree with TRBD1. The V gene's germline CDR1 is MGHRA and CDR2 YSYEKL. V dropped 1 base and J dropped 0; count of bases not matched to a gene: 5. The CDR3 covers 17 residues. The CDR3 bases are TGCGCCAGCAGCCAAGGGACAGGGGGCTACGGCTCCTACGAGCAGTACTTC. Translated, it gives CASSQGTGGYGSYEQYF.

The CDR3 reads CASSPQIFSYNEQFF. In DNA, the CDR3 is TGTGCCAGTAGTCCTCAGATATTCTCCTACAATGAGCAGTTCTTC. The chain has TRBV19 and TRBJ2-1; D gene uncertain. Germline V lookup: CDR1 LNHDA, CDR2 SQIVND (reference sequence). The ends were cut back, 5 bases at V and 0 bases at J, with 11 bases in the middle. The CDR3 extends over 15 amino acids.

The V and J genes are TRBV28 and TRBJ2-4, with 8 bases identical to TRBD1. CDR1 is MDHEN and CDR2 is SYDVKM in the germline V gene. The J segment lost 2 bases and the V segment lost 6 bases, leaving 15 bases of the junction unmatched. The CDR3 is made up of 18 amino acids. CDR3 sequence (DNA): TGTGCCAGCAGACCCCCAACCTCGACAGGGGAAACCAAAAACATTCAGTACTTC. This codes for CASRPPTSTGETKNIQYF. Looking up the rest from reference TRBV28 and TRBJ2-4 gives the full variable domain: DVKVTQSSRYLVKRTGEKVFLECVQDMDHENMFWYRQDPGLGLRLIYFSYDVKMKEKGDIPEGYSVSREKKERFSLILESASTNQTSMYLCASRPPTSTGETKNIQYFGAGTRLSVL.

The CDR3 DNA follows: TGCGCCAGCAGCCAAGAGACAGGGTTGGGTCCTGAAGGCTCTGGGGCCAACGTCCTGACTTTC. Encoded protein: CASSQETGLGPEGSGANVLTF. The chain carries TRBV4-3 and TRBJ2-6; 7 nucleotides line up with TRBD1. The CDR3 length is 21 residues. Germline CDR1 reads LGHNA; CDR2 reads YSLEER. After removal of 0 bases from V and 0 bases from J, the junction contained 14 bases not matched to a gene.